This entry concerns a single T cell receptor (beta chain). Its specificity is not known. Donors underwent one heparinised blood draw, about 0.12 L on average. The data are from a study of beta chain features in type 1 diabetes. Study details: Examination of sorted cells across all samples involved approximately 100,000,000 cells.

General observations from the study: Researchers report that Type 1 diabetes patients had moderately but significantly shorter TCRB CDR3s across all four CD4+ subsets. Lower insertion and higher deletion counts appeared at VDJ junctions in type 1 diabetes patients.

All of the isolated RNA was reverse transcribed, so expressed TCRB transcripts were sequenced. Naive, central memory and regulatory T cell samples came to a mean of roughly 4 million reads. Assay: immunoSEQ multiplex PCR; the TCRdb copy retains only in-frame clones and omits some. This table holds approximately 600,000 clones, approximately 13% found once. Germline-derived CDR1 and CDR2 are WNHNN and SYGVQD (reference sequence). The CDR3 contains 15 residues. V lost 0 bases and J 3 bases, leaving 9 bases between the germline ends. The clonotype was recovered from a man aged 25 to 45 with type 1 diabetes. The sample taken for sequencing was naive CD4+ T cells from blood. The chain joins TRBV10-1 to TRBJ2-1; D not resolved. This CDR3 reads CASSESLASYNEQFF. CDR3 bases: TGCGCCAGCAGTGAGTCCCTTGCCAGCTACAATGAGCAGTTCTTC.